This T cell receptor (beta chain) was sequenced in a study of cytomegalovirus exposure and HLA in healthy donors. Study findings and constraints: Several V segments, TRBV6-2 and TRBV6-3 among them, could not be told apart and were dropped.

Worth noting for this clone: Its antigen is unidentified.

Use of 60 Vbeta and 13 Jbeta primers characterized the PCR. Generated by immunoSEQ multiplex PCR, the TCRdb table keeps only in-frame clones and is missing some. The sample has 90,000 to 110,000 clones; around 84% are singletons. Germline CDR1 is MNHEY and CDR2 is SMNVEV (reference sequence). V lost 5 bases, J lost 5 bases, and 9 bases stayed unmatched. The CDR3 totals 15 residues. As for the donors, each was a healthy bone marrow donor. These donors counted as nominally healthy when sampled, but unrecorded immune exposures were likely. The chain couples TRBV27 to TRBJ2-1; 7 nucleotides agree with TRBD2. Sequenced: PBMCs. The sequence was collected from a man younger than 45 in good health and CMV-seronegative. CDR3 in DNA: TGTGCCAGCAGTCTAATAGCGGGCCTGGACAATGAGCAGTTCTTC. This encodes CASSLIAGLDNEQFF.